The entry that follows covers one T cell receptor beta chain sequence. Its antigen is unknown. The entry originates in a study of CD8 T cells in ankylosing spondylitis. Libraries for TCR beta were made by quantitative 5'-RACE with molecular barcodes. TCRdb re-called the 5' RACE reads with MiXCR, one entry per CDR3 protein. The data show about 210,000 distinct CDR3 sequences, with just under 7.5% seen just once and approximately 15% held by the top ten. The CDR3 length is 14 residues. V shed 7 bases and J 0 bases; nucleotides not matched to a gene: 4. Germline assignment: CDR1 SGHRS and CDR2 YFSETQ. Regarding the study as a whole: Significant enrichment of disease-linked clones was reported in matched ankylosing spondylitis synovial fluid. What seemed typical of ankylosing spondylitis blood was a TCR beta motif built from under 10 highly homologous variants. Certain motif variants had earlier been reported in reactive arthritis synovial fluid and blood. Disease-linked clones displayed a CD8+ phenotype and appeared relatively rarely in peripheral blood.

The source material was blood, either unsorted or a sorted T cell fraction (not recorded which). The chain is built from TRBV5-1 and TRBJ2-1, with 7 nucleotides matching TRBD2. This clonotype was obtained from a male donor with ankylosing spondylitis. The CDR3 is CASSWTSSYNEQFF. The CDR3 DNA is TGCGCCAGCTCCTGGACTAGCTCCTACAATGAGCAGTTCTTC.